This TCR beta chain was captured by sequencing in a study of graft-versus-host responses after intestinal transplantation. Study at large: Uniformly, recipients were administered anti-thymocyte globulin induction with subsequent tacrolimus and steroids for approximately three years.

TCRdb's table, derived via immunoSEQ multiplex PCR, lists solely in-frame clones and lacks some. The table lists over 90,000 clones, roughly nine tenths of them singletons. In the case of this clone: Its specificity is unknown.

This clonotype originated in a human donor who received an intestinal transplant. The sample in question was unstimulated CD8+ T cells sorted from spleen or lymph node cells, obtained before intestinal transplant.

DNA of the CDR3: TGTGCCAGCAGTTTTGGGCAGGGTAGTTCCTACGAGCAGTACTTC. Protein product: CASSFGQGSSYEQYF. The V gene is TRBV27, the J gene TRBJ2-7; D perhaps matches TRBD1 (5 bases). The CDR3 contains 15 residues. Germline V gives CDR1 MNHEY, CDR2 SMNVEV (reference sequence). V dropped 3 bases and J dropped 1 base, with 13 bases sitting between them.